The TCR beta chain described here comes from a study of read filtering for tumor transcriptome and immune sequencing. The wider study: IR-seq gave about 4 to 10.27 million TCR reads per sample; RNA-seq gave about 75 to 1,300. Points from the study as a whole: Compared with RNA-seq, IR-seq gave much higher clonotype depth and reliability. Dropping single-read clonotypes raised IR-seq and RNA-seq shared-clonotype correlation.

Bone marrow was sampled from every patient at the time of active disease. The CDR3 has 14 residues. CDR1 is SNHLY and CDR2 is FYNNEI in the germline V gene. V lost 6 bases and J 0 bases, leaving 10 bases between the germline ends. This library used about 360 ng RNA and molecular barcoded adaptors spanning alpha/delta and beta/gamma chains. TCRdb re-called the reads through MiXCR, storing one row per CDR3 protein. The table lists 100,000 to 150,000 distinct CDR3 sequences, roughly 13% of them singletons. Worth noting for this clonotype: Its antigen is unknown.

The sample taken for sequencing was a population of CD138-negative cells sorted from bone marrow. The source of this sequence is a donor at least 40 years old with multiple myeloma. The rearrangement links TRBV2 to TRBJ2-3, with D perhaps TRBD1 (5 bases). CDR3 amino acids: CASSLDKSTDTQYF. The CDR3 DNA reads as TGTGCCAGCAGCTTGGACAAGAGCACAGATACGCAGTATTTT.